The sequence of this T cell receptor beta chain was determined in a study of T cells expressing NK-cell markers. TCRdb reprocessed the 5' RACE reads; each CDR3 protein has one entry and no DNA is given. Its table lists approximately 440,000 distinct CDR3 sequences. Germline loops: CDR1 SGHTA, CDR2 FQGNSA. The CDR3 covers 13 residues. The chain links TRBV7-2 to TRBJ1-4; TCRdb's assignment of TRBD1 cannot be checked, as there is no DNA. This clonotype originated in a woman in her forties or fifties in good health. The specimen was blood T cells: a sorted CD56 or NKG2C T cell subset, CD4+ or CD8+ T cells, or bulk PBMC T cells (not recorded which). The CDR3: CASSRGHNEKLFF.